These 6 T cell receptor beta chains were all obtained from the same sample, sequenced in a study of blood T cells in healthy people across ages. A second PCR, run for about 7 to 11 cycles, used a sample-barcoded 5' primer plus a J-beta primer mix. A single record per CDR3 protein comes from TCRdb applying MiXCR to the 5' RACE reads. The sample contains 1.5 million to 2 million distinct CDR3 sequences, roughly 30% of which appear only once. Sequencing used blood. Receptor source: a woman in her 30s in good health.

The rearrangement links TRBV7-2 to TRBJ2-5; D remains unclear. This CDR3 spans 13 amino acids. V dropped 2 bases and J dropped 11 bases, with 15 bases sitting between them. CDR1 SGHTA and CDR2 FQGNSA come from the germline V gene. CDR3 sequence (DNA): TGTGCCAGCAGCTTACTCGAAAGGCGCGCACAGTACTTC. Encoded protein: CASSLLERRAQYF.

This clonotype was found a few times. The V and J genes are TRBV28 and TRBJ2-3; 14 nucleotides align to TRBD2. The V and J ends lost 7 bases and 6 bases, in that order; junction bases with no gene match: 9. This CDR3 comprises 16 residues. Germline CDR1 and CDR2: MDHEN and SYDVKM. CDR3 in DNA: TGTGCCAGCACCTCGACTAGCGGGGGGGCTTGGGATACGCAGTATTTT. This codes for CASTSTSGGAWDTQYF.

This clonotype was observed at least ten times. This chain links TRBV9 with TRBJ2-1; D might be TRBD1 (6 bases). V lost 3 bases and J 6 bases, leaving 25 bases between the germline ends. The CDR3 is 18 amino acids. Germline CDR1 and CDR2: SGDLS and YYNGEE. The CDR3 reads CASSADLGHPIIPNEQFF. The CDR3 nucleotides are TGTGCCAGCAGCGCCGACTTGGGACACCCGATCATCCCCAATGAGCAGTTCTTC.

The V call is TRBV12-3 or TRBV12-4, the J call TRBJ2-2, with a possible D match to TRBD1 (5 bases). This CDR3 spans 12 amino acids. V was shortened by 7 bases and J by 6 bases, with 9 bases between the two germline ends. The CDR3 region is CASISRAGELFF. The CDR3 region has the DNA TGTGCCAGCATCTCCAGGGCCGGGGAGCTGTTTTTT.

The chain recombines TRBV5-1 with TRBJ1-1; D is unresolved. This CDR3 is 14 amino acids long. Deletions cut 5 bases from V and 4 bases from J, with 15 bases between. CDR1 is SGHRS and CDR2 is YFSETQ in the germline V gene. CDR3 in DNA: TGCGCCAGCAGGCCAACCCCCTCGGGCACTGAAGCTTTCTTT. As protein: CASRPTPSGTEAFF.

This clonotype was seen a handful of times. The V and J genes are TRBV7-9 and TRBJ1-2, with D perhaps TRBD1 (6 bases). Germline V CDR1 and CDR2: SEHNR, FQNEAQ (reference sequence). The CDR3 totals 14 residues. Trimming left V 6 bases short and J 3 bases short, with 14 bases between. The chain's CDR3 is CASSLYREDYGYTF. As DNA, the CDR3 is TGTGCCAGCAGTCTATACAGGGAGGACTATGGCTACACCTTC.